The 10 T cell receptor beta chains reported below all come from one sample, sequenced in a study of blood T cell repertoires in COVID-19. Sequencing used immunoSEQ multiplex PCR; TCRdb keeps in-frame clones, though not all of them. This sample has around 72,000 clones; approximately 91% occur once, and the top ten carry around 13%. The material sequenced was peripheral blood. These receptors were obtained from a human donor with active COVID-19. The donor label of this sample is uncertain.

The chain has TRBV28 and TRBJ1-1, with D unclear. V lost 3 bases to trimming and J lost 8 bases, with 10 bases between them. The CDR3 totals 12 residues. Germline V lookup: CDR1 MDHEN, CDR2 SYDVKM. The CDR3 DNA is TGTGCCAGCAGTTTCGGTCCGTCGGAAGCTTTCTTT. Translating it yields CASSFGPSEAFF.

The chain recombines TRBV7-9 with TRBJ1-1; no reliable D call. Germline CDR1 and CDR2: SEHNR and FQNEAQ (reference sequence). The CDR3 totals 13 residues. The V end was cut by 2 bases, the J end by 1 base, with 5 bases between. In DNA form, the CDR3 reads TGTGCCAGCAGCTTATCGGGGAACACTGAAGCTTTCTTT. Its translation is CASSLSGNTEAFF.

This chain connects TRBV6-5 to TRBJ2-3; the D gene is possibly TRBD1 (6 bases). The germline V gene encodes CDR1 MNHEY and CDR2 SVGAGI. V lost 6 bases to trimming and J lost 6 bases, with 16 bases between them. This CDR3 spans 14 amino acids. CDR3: CASRKRGHGDTQYF. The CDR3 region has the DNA TGTGCCAGCAGAAAACGGGGACATGGGGATACGCAGTATTTT.

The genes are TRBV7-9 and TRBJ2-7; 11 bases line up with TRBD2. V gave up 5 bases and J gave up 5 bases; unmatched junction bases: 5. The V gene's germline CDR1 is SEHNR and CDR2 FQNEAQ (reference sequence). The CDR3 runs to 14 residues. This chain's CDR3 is CASSRLAGRDEQYF. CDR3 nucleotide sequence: TGTGCCAGCAGCCGACTAGCGGGAAGGGACGAGCAGTACTTC.

The CDR3, as DNA: TGTGCCAGCAGTTCGACAGGGGTCACGAGCGAGCAGTACTTC. Its protein product is CASSSTGVTSEQYF. J is TRBJ2-7 and V is TRBV28, with TRBD1 identical over 8 bases. The germline V gene has CDR1 MDHEN and CDR2 SYDVKM. This CDR3 comprises 14 residues. Germline trimming cut 4 bases from V and 6 bases from J; bases unmatched to any gene: 8.

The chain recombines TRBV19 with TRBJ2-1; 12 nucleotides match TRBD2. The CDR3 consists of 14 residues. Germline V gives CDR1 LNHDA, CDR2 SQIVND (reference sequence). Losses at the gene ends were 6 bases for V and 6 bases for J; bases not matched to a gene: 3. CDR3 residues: CASRRLAGVNEQFF. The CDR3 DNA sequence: TGTGCCAGTAGGAGACTAGCGGGAGTCAATGAGCAGTTCTTC.

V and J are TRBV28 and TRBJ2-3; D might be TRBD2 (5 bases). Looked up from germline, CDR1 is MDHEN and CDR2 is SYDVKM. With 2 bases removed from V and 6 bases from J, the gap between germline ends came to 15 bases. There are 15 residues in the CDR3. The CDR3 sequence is CASSLPQGRGDTQYF. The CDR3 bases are TGTGCCAGCAGTTTACCCCAAGGGCGCGGGGATACGCAGTATTTT.

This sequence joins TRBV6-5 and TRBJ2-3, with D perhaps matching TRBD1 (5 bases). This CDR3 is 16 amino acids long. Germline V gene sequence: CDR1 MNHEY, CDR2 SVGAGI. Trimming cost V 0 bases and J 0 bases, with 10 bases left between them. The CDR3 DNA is TGTGCCAGCAGTTACTCCCCAGGGCCTAGCACAGATACGCAGTATTTT. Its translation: CASSYSPGPSTDTQYF.

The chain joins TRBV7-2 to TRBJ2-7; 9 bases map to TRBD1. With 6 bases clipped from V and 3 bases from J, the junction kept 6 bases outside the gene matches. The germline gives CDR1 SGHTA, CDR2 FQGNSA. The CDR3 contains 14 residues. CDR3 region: CASSYGQGNYEQYF. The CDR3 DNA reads TGTGCCAGCAGTTACGGACAGGGGAACTACGAGCAGTACTTC. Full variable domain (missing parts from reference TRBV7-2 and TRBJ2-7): GAGVSQSPSNKVTEKGKDVELRCDPISGHTALYWYRQSLGQGLEFLIYFQGNSAPDKSGLPSDRFSAERTGGSVSTLTIQRTQQEDSAVYLCASSYGQGNYEQYFGPGTRLTVT.

The CDR3 DNA reads TGTGCCAGCAGCCTTCAGGCCACCCCTACCCCGTACTTC. Translating gives CASSLQATPTPYF. V is TRBV14 and J is TRBJ2-7; D gene uncertain. The CDR3 runs 13 residues. CDR1 is SGHDN, CDR2 FVKESK, per germline. V dropped 4 bases and J dropped 12 bases, with 19 bases sitting between them.